These 12 T cell receptor beta chains share one sample of origin, sequenced in a study of cytomegalovirus exposure and HLA in healthy donors. Use of 60 Vbeta and 13 Jbeta primers characterized the PCR. TCRdb keeps only in-frame clones here, not all; method: immunoSEQ multiplex PCR. The top ten hold 2.2% of the sample, which has tens of thousands of clones, approximately 71% seen once. Sequencing used PBMCs. The origin of the receptors is a man in his forties or fifties in good health and CMV-seronegative.

By share of the sample, this clone is medium-sized. The same CDR3 is also encoded by other DNA sequences in this sample. V usage is TRBV19 and J usage is TRBJ1-1; 7 nucleotides agree with TRBD1. The CDR3 sequence is 13 residues long. The J segment lost 0 bases and the V segment lost 8 bases, leaving 3 bases of the junction unmatched. CDR1 and CDR2 from the germline V gene are LNHDA and SQIVND (reference sequence). DNA for the CDR3: TGTGCCAGTCGGGACAGCCTGAACACTGAAGCTTTCTTT. This codes for CASRDSLNTEAFF.

The chain is built from TRBV6-5 and TRBJ2-3; TRBD1 aligns across 9 bases. J gave up 1 base and V 6 bases, and 5 bases lay outside the gene matches. CDR1 is MNHEY and CDR2 is SVGAGI in the germline V gene. CDR3 length: 15 residues. The CDR3 loop is CASSRQGERTDTQYF. DNA for the CDR3: TGTGCCAGCAGCCGACAGGGGGAACGCACAGATACGCAGTATTTT.

CDR3 bases: TGCGCCAGCAGCCGCCAGGGCCTAAGCACAGATACGCAGTATTTT. It is translated as CASSRQGLSTDTQYF. The rearrangement uses TRBV5-1 and TRBJ2-3; weak D call: TRBD1 (5 bases). The V end lost 4 bases, the J end lost 0 bases, and 12 bases lay between the germline ends. The V gene's germline CDR1 is SGHRS and CDR2 YFSETQ. The CDR3 length is 15 residues.

The rearrangement links TRBV4-2 to TRBJ2-3; no reliable D call. This CDR3 is 15 amino acids long. Trimming stripped 4 bases from V and 1 base from J, with 12 bases between. Per germline, CDR1 LGHNA and CDR2 YNFKEQ. In DNA form, the CDR3 reads TGTGCCAGCAGCCCCGAACTCCCTGGCACAGATACGCAGTATTTT. The encoded protein is CASSPELPGTDTQYF.

The V gene is TRBV2, the J gene TRBJ1-5, with 8 bases matching TRBD1. The CDR3 has 15 amino acids. The ends lost 7 bases at V and 3 bases at J; junction bases unmatched: 8. The germline V gene encodes CDR1 SNHLY and CDR2 FYNNEI. In DNA, the CDR3 is TGTGCCAGCACTACAGGGGGTGGAGACAATCAGCCCCAGCATTTT. This encodes CASTTGGGDNQPQHF.

The J gene is TRBJ2-1, the V gene TRBV2, with D perhaps matching TRBD1 (5 bases). V lost 6 bases, J lost 3 bases, and 15 bases lay in between. This CDR3 comprises 15 residues. Germline V gene lookup returns CDR1 SNHLY and CDR2 FYNNEI. DNA for the CDR3: TGTGCCAGCAGAGAAAATCCAGGGATCTACAATGAGCAGTTCTTC. This encodes CASRENPGIYNEQFF.

The chain recombines TRBV28 with TRBJ1-2, with D perhaps matching TRBD1 (5 bases). Germline CDR1 reads MDHEN; CDR2 reads SYDVKM. CDR3 length equals 12 residues. The germline V and J ends were trimmed by 7 bases and 3 bases, with 9 bases remaining between them. CDR3 in amino acids: CASTGIYYGYTF. The CDR3 DNA reads as TGTGCCAGCACAGGGATCTACTATGGCTACACCTTC.

The chain combines TRBV5-4 with TRBJ2-7, with 10 positions matching TRBD2. CDR1 is SGHNT, CDR2 YYREEE, per germline (reference sequence). V trimming: 0 bases; J trimming: 0 bases; junction bases outside the gene matches: 6. This CDR3 comprises 17 residues. In DNA form, the CDR3 reads TGTGCCAGCAGCTTGGGTCTAGCGGGAGCCCTCTCCTACGAGCAGTACTTC. The encoded protein is CASSLGLAGALSYEQYF.

V gene TRBV4-1 combines with J gene TRBJ2-2; 10 bases fit TRBD2. Losses at the gene ends were 6 bases for V and 1 base for J; bases not matched to a gene: 2. CDR3 length equals 15 residues. Germline lookup yields CDR1 MGHRA and CDR2 YSYEKL. The CDR3, as DNA: TGCGCCAGCAGATTAGCGGGGGGGAACACCGGGGAGCTGTTTTTT. Its protein product is CASRLAGGNTGELFF.

J is TRBJ1-6 and V is TRBV28, with a possible D match to TRBD1 (5 bases). The germline CDR1 and CDR2 sequences are MDHEN and SYDVKM. V lost 5 bases to trimming and J lost 5 bases, with 13 bases between them. The CDR3 has 15 amino acids. The CDR3 region is CASSPAGADNSPLHF. CDR3 coding DNA: TGTGCCAGCAGTCCCGCTGGGGCCGATAATTCACCCCTCCACTTT.

The genes are TRBV28 and TRBJ1-3; TRBD1 agrees at 9 bases. The V gene end was trimmed by 5 bases and the J gene end by 4 bases; junction bases not matched to a gene: 9. The germline V gene has CDR1 MDHEN and CDR2 SYDVKM. The CDR3 has 16 amino acids. CDR3 amino acids: CASSTPGQGTGNTIYF. In nucleotides, the CDR3 is TGTGCCAGCAGTACTCCGGGACAGGGTACCGGAAACACCATATATTTT.

The CDR3 region has the DNA TGTGCGAATAAGGCGGGAAAGAAGAAACCGAGGCGGTACTTC. It is translated as CANKAGKKKPRRYF. The gene calls are TRBV6-5 and TRBJ2-7, with D tentatively TRBD2 (6 bases). This CDR3 is 14 amino acids long. In germline, CDR1 is MNHEY, CDR2 SVGAGI.